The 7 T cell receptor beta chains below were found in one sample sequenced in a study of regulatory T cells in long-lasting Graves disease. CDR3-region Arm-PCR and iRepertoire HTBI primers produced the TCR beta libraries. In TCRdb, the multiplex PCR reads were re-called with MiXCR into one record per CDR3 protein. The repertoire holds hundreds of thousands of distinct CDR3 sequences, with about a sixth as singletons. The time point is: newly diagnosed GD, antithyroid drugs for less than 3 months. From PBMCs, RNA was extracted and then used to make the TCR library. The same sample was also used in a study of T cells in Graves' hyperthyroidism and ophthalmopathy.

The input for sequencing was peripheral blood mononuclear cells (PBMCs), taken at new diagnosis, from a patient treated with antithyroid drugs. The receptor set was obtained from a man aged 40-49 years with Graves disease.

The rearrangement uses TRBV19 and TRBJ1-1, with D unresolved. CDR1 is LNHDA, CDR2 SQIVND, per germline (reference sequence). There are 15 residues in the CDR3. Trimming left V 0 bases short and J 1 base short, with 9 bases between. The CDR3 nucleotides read TGTGCCAGTAGTATAGATCCGGCCGGGAACACTGAAGCTTTCTTT. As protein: CASSIDPAGNTEAFF.

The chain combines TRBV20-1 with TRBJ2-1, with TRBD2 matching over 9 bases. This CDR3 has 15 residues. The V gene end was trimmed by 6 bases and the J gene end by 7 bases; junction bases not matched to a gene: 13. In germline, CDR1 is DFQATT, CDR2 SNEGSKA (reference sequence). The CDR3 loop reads CSATTRGLALNEQFF. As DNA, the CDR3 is TGCAGTGCCACCACCAGGGGACTAGCCTTGAATGAGCAGTTCTTC.

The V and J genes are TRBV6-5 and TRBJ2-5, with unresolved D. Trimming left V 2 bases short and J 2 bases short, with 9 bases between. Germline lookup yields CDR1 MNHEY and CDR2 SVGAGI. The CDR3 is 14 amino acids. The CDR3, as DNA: TGTGCCAGCAGTTACATTGGTCGACAAGAGACCCAGTACTTC. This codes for CASSYIGRQETQYF.

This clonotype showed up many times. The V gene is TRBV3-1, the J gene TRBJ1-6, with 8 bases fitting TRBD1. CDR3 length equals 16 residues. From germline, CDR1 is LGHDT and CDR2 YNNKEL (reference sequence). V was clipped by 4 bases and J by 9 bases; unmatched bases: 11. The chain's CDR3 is CASSPWGQASSSPLHF. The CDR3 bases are TGTGCCAGCAGCCCCTGGGGACAGGCATCTTCTTCACCCCTCCACTTT.

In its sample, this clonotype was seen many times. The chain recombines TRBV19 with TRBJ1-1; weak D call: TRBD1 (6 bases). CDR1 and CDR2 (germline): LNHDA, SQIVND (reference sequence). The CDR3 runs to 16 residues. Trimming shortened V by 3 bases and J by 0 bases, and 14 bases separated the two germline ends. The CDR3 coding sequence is TGTGCCAGTAGTATCAGGACAGTCAACATGAACACTGAAGCTTTCTTT. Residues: CASSIRTVNMNTEAFF.

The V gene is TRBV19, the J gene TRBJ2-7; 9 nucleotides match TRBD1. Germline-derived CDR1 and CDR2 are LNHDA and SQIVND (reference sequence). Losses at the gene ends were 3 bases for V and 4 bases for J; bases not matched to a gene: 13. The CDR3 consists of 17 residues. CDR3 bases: TGTGCCAGTAGTATTCGACCGGGACAGGGTTTAGAATACGAGCAGTACTTC. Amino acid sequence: CASSIRPGQGLEYEQYF.

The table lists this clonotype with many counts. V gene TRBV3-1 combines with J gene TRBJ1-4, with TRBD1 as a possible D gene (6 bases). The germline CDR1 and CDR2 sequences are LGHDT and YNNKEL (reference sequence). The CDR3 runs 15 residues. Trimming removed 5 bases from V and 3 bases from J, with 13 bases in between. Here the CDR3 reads CASSVLGASNEKLFF. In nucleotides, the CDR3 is TGTGCCAGCAGCGTGCTGGGGGCCTCTAATGAAAAACTGTTTTTT. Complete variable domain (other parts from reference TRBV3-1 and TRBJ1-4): DTAVSQTPKYLVTQMGNDKSIKCEQNLGHDTMYWYKQDSKKFLKIMFSYNNKELIINETVPNRFSPKSPDKAHLNLHINSLELGDSAVYFCASSVLGASNEKLFFGSGTQLSVL.